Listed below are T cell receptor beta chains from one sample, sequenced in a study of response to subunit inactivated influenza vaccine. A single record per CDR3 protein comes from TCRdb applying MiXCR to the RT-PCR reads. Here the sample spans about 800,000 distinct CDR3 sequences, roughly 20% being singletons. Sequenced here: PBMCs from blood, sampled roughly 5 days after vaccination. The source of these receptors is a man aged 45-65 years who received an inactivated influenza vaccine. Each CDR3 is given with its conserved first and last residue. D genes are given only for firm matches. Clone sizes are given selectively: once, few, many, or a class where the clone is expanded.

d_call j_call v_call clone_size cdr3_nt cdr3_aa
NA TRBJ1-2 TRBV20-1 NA TGCAGTGCTAGATCTCTGGGGGTAACGGGGTATGGCTACACCTTC CSARSLGVTGYGYTF
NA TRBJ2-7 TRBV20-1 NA TGCAGTGCGCTGGGTGTGTCGGACTCCTACGAGCAGTACTTC CSALGVSDSYEQYF
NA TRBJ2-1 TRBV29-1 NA TGCAGCGTTGAATTTTACAATGAGCAGTTCTTC CSVEFYNEQFF
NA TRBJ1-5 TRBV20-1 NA TGCAGTGCCCAGAGTCCAGGGGCCCGGGGGGGGGCCCAGCATTTT CSAQSPGARGGAQHF
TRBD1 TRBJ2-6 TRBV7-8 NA TGTGCCAGCAGCCCCGGGACAGGGAATCCCAAGAGCTCTGGGGCCAACGTCCTGACTTTC CASSPGTGNPKSSGANVLTF
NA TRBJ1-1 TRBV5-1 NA TGCGCCAGCAGCTTGGGTACAGGGCTCTTGAACACTGAAGCTTTCTTT CASSLGTGLLNTEAFF
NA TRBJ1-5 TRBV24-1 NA TGTGCCACCAGTGAAGAGGCGAAGCCCCAGCATTTT CATSEEAKPQHF
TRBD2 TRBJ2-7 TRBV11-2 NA TGTGCCAGCACCCTCGGGGGGGCCTACTACGAGCAGTACTTC CASTLGGAYYEQYF
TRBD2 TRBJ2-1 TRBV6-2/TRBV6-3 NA TGTGCCAGCAGCCTAGCGGGGGGCGAAAACAATGAGCAGTTCTTC CASSLAGGENNEQFF
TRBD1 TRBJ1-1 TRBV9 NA TGTGCCAGCAGCGAGGGGACAGGGTCGAACACTGAATCTTTCTTT CASSEGTGSNTESFF
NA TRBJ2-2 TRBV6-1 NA TGTGCCAGCGCCCGGCAGTGGGACACCGGGGAGCTGTTTTTT CASARQWDTGELFF
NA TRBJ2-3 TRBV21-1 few TGTGCCAGCAGCAAAGGCACAGATACGCAGTATTTT CASSKGTDTQYF
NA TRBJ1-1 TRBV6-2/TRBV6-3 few TGTGCCAGCAGAACCGGGACGGAGAACACTGAAGCTTTCTTT CASRTGTENTEAFF
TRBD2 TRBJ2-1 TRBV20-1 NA TGCAGTGCTTTCCCGGGATCCGCGGGGGGCTACAATGAGCAGTTCTTC CSAFPGSAGGYNEQFF
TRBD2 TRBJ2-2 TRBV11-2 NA TGTGCCAGCAGCTCCACACTAGCGGGAAGTACCGGGGAGCTGTTTTTT CASSSTLAGSTGELFF
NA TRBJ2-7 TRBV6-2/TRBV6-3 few TGTGCCAGCTGGGACTTCCGCTTAGTCGAGCAGTACTTC CASWDFRLVEQYF
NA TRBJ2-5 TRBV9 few TGTGCCAGCAGCGCGACAGTCCAAGAGACCCAGTACTTC CASSATVQETQYF
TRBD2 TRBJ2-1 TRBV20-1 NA TGCAGTGCTCTAGCGGGAGGGCGGTACAATGAGCAGTTCTTC CSALAGGRYNEQFF
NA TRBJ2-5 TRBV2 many TGTGCCAGCAGTGAGTTTTCCCAAGAGACCCAGTACTTC CASSEFSQETQYF
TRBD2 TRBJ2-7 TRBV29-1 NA TGCAGCGTGCGGGGACTAGCGTTGTACGAGCAGTACTTC CSVRGLALYEQYF
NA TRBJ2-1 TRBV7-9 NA TGTGCCAGCAGCTTAGGGGAAGCCAGGGGTGAGCAGTTCTTC CASSLGEARGEQFF
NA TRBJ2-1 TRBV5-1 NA TGCGCCAGCAGCTTCGGTGGACAACTGGGCAATGAGCAGTTCTTC CASSFGGQLGNEQFF
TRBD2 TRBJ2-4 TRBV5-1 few TGCGCCAGCAGCGTCCGACTAGCGGGGGATAAGTACTTC CASSVRLAGDKYF
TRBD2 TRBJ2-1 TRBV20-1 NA TGCAGTGCTAGAGGACTAGCGGGAGCCAATGAGCAGTTCTTC CSARGLAGANEQFF
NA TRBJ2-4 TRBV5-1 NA TGCGCCAGCAGCTTGGAGGGTAGTGGAAACATTCAGTACTTC CASSLEGSGNIQYF
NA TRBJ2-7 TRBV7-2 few TGTGCCAGCAGCGTGGTGGAGGGTCCCTACGAGCAGTACTTC CASSVVEGPYEQYF
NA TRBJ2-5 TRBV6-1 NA TGTGCCAGCACCTGGAGGGGGAGGAGGCAAGAGACCCAGTACTTC CASTWRGRRQETQYF
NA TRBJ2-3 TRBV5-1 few TGCGCCAGCAGCTTGTCAACCGTTGGAGATACGCAGTATTTT CASSLSTVGDTQYF
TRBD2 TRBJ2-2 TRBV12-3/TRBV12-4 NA TGTGCCAGCACTTCTAGCGGGGCGAACACCGGGGAGCTGTTTTTT CASTSSGANTGELFF
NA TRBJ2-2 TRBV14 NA TGTGCCAGCAGCCAGAATCAGGGTTACACCGGGGAGCTGTTTTTT CASSQNQGYTGELFF
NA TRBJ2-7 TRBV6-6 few TGTGCCAGCAGCGGACAGCCCTACGAGCAGTACTTC CASSGQPYEQYF
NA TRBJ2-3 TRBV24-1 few TGTGCCACCAGTGACCCTACAGGCGCAGATACGCAGTATTTT CATSDPTGADTQYF
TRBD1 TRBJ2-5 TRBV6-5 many TGTGCCAGCAGTTCCGGACAGGGATCGGAGACCCAGTACTTC CASSSGQGSETQYF
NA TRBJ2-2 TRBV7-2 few TGTGCCAGCAGCTTAGAGGGGACGACGAACACCGGGGAGCTGTTTTTT CASSLEGTTNTGELFF
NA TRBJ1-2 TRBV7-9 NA TGTGCCAGCAGCTTAGTTCTCAGGGGAAAGGATGGCTACACCTTC CASSLVLRGKDGYTF
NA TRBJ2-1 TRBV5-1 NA TGCGCCAGCAGCTTGACCCCAGCGAGGGTTTACAATGAGCAGTTCTTC CASSLTPARVYNEQFF
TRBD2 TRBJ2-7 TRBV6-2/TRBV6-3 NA TGTGCCAGCTCCGACAGGGGACTAGCGTCCTACGAGCAGTACTTC CASSDRGLASYEQYF
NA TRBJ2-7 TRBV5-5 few TGTGCCAGCAGCTTAGGGGCTGCAGGGGGGTCCTACGAGCAGTACTTC CASSLGAAGGSYEQYF
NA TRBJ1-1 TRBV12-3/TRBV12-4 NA TGTGCCAGCGGGGTAGGAGCTTTCTTT CASGVGAFF